The present TCR beta chain was sequenced within a study of blood T cell repertoires in COVID-19. Original analysis: The authors estimated nucleated cell counts from reference gene primer amplification. Measured with immunoSEQ multiplex PCR; TCRdb has only the in-frame clones, and not every one. The DNA gave D and trimming, while V, J and clone size come from that table. In the table there are about 130,000 clones, roughly four fifths of which are singletons. Germline loops: CDR1 SGHTA, CDR2 FQGTGA. This CDR3 spans 16 amino acids. V dropped 5 bases and J dropped 5; count of bases not matched to a gene: 8.

The rearrangement links TRBV7-3 to TRBJ2-7; 14 nucleotides agree with TRBD2. The source of this sequence is a man aged 55 to 70 with acute or convalescent COVID-19. Sequencing was done on a sample of peripheral blood. The CDR3 here is CASSPGTSGSRDEQYF. The CDR3 DNA follows: TGTGCCAGCAGCCCCGGGACTAGCGGGAGTCGCGACGAGCAGTACTTC.